This entry lists 5 T cell receptor beta chains sequenced from one sample in a study of T cells after yellow fever vaccination. TCRdb ran MiXCR on the 5' RACE reads and lists one entry per CDR3 protein. The sample shows tens of thousands of distinct CDR3 sequences, over 9.5% of them seen only once. Material: PBMCs, either bulk or a sorted T-cell subset (CD4+, CD8+, memory, or dextramer-sorted; not recorded which), obtained more than 13 days after the first yellow fever vaccination. Receptors were obtained from a man in his late teens or twenties who received the YFV17D yellow fever vaccine.

This clonotype has ten or more counts. The rearrangement joins TRBV5-4 to TRBJ2-1, with TRBD2 matching 8 bases. The CDR3 consists of 17 residues. Germline lookup yields CDR1 SGHNT and CDR2 YYREEE (reference sequence). V shed 6 bases and J 1 base; nucleotides not matched to a gene: 12. The CDR3: CASNYWGIAGSYNEQFF. CDR3 DNA sequence: TGTGCCAGCAACTACTGGGGGATAGCGGGATCCTACAATGAGCAGTTCTTC. The whole variable domain, remainder taken from reference TRBV5-4 and TRBJ2-1, is ETGVTQSPTHLIKTRGQQVTLRCSSQSGHNTVSWYQQALGQGPQFIFQYYREEENGRGNFPPRFSGLQFPNYSSELNVNALELDDSALYLCASNYWGIAGSYNEQFFGPGTRLTVL.

There are many counts of this clonotype. The V call is TRBV28, the J call TRBJ1-1; perhaps TRBD1 as D (6 bases). This CDR3 has 15 residues. Trimming shortened V by 5 bases and J by 6 bases, and 19 bases separated the two germline ends. The germline V gene has CDR1 MDHEN and CDR2 SYDVKM. The CDR3 coding sequence is TGTGCCAGCAGTGCCCCTCGGACGGGGGCCGCTGAAGCTTTCTTT. It translates to CASSAPRTGAAEAFF.

In its sample, this clonotype was seen many times. The chain recombines TRBV24-1 with TRBJ2-1; D gene unclear. Trimming stripped 0 bases from V and 9 bases from J, with 2 bases between. The CDR3 has 11 amino acids. The germline V gene encodes CDR1 KGHDR and CDR2 SFDVKD. Written as DNA, the CDR3 is TGTGCCACCAGTGATTTGGTTGAGCAGTTCTTC. This codes for CATSDLVEQFF.

In its sample, this clonotype was seen many times. The chain couples TRBV21-1 to TRBJ2-6; the table gives TRBD1 as D, unverified against the DNA. TRBV21-1 is labeled a pseudogene. The CDR3 loop spans 16 amino acids. Written as DNA, the CDR3 is TGTGCCGGGGGGCGGGACAGGTCGACTGGGGCCAACGTCCTGACTTTC. It yields the protein CAGGRDRSTGANVLTF.

This sequence joins TRBV28 and TRBJ2-7, with TRBD2 as a possible D gene (7 bases). V lost 6 bases and J lost 6, with 15 bases in between. The CDR3 length is 13 residues. The V gene's germline CDR1 is MDHEN and CDR2 SYDVKM. CDR3 loop: CASRGGGGFEQYV. In DNA form, the CDR3 reads TGTGCCAGCAGGGGGGGGGGCGGTTTCGAGCAGTACGTC.